Presented here are 11 T cell receptor beta chains from one specimen sequenced in a study of OX40 agonist ivuxolimab in advanced cancers. Repertoires were generated with immunoSEQ multiplex PCR, while TCRdb's copy carries only in-frame clones and drops some. The sample holds about 91,000 clones; more than 70% are singletons and the top ten take about 4%. Sequencing used CD4+ or CD8+ T cells sorted from blood, obtained in a trial of the OX40 agonist ivuxolimab. The receptors derive from an adult with an advanced solid tumor such as melanoma, head and neck, liver or kidney cancer.

J is TRBJ2-1 and V is TRBV11-2; weak D call: TRBD2 (5 bases). Trimming removed 2 bases at V and 12 bases at J, with 17 bases between. There are 14 residues in the CDR3. Germline V gene lookup returns CDR1 SGHAT and CDR2 FQNNGV. CDR3 protein: CASSLNSLKSGQFF. As DNA, the CDR3 is TGTGCCAGCAGCTTAAATAGCCTAAAAAGCGGGCAGTTCTTC.

This chain uses TRBV30 with TRBJ1-2, with D unresolved. The germline V gene encodes CDR1 GTSNPN and CDR2 SVGIG (reference sequence). V was cut by 0 bases and J by 3 bases, with 5 bases left in between. The CDR3 contains 12 residues. The CDR3 DNA follows: TGTGCCTGGAGTGTACTACACTATGGCTACACCTTC. It specifies CAWSVLHYGYTF.

This chain connects TRBV28 to TRBJ1-2; D is possibly TRBD1 (5 bases). Germline CDR1 and CDR2: MDHEN and SYDVKM. Trimming shortened V by 8 bases and J by 8 bases, and 15 bases separated the two germline ends. The CDR3 loop spans 12 amino acids. In nucleotides, the CDR3 is TGTGCCAGCGGGGGATACCCTCTAGGCTACACCTTC. Encoded protein: CASGGYPLGYTF.

The rearrangement joins TRBV7-6 to TRBJ1-1; no definite D call. Trimming left V 5 bases short and J 1 base short, with 11 bases between. Germline V gene data show CDR1 as SGHVS and CDR2 as FNYEAQ. This CDR3 region has 14 residues. The CDR3 bases are TGTGCCAGCAGCCCTCTCACAGCGAACACTGAAGCTTTCTTT. Amino acids: CASSPLTANTEAFF.

The chain joins TRBV28 to TRBJ2-2; D remains unclear. V shed 11 bases and J shed 0 bases, with 10 bases lying between them. From germline, CDR1 is MDHEN and CDR2 SYDVKM. The CDR3 loop spans 13 amino acids. The DNA for the CDR3 is TGTGCCTCCATCAACACGAACACCGGGGAGCTGTTTTTT. Translation gives CASINTNTGELFF.

This clone showed up just once. The V and J genes are TRBV5-5 and TRBJ1-3; D remains unclear. This CDR3 has 15 residues. Trimming stripped 4 bases from V and 2 bases from J, with 13 bases between. Per germline, CDR1 SGHKS and CDR2 YYEKEE (reference sequence). CDR3 sequence (DNA): TGTGCCAGCAGCCAACCCGGAAGGGCTGGAAACACCATATATTTT. Protein product: CASSQPGRAGNTIYF.

The chain employs TRBV19 and TRBJ1-1; D uncertain. CDR3 length: 14 residues. Deletions cut 5 bases from V and 4 bases from J, with 14 bases between. Per the germline V gene, CDR1 is LNHDA and CDR2 is SQIVND (reference sequence). The CDR3 is CASSVKPSGTEAFF. The CDR3 nucleotides are TGTGCCAGTAGTGTTAAACCTTCAGGCACTGAAGCTTTCTTT.

The rearrangement joins TRBV14 to TRBJ2-5; D is undetermined. This CDR3 has 14 amino acids. Germline lookup yields CDR1 SGHDN and CDR2 FVKESK. V was cut by 1 base and J by 5 bases, with 11 bases left in between. CDR3: CASSQVSVRETQYF. In nucleotides, the CDR3 is TGTGCCAGCAGCCAAGTCTCCGTACGGGAGACCCAGTACTTC.

The chain carries TRBV19 and TRBJ2-3; no firm D call. The CDR3 runs 13 residues. The germline V and J ends were trimmed by 1 base and 4 bases, with 6 bases remaining between them. The germline gives CDR1 LNHDA, CDR2 SQIVND (reference sequence). The CDR3 is CASSIGLADTQYF. CDR3 DNA sequence: TGTGCCAGTAGTATAGGGTTAGCAGATACGCAGTATTTT. The full variable domain, with the rest looked up from reference TRBV19 and TRBJ2-3, is DGGITQSPKYLFRKEGQNVTLSCEQNLNHDAMYWYRQDPGQGLRLIYYSQIVNDFQKGDIAEGYSVSREKKESFPLTVTSAQKNPTAFYLCASSIGLADTQYFGPGTRLTVL.

The chain employs TRBV12-1 and TRBJ2-2; the D call in the table, TRBD2, was not verified against the DNA. TRBV12-1 is a documented pseudogene. The length of the CDR3 is 16 residues. CDR3 DNA: TGTGCCAGCAGCTTGCCGGGACTAGCGGGAACCGGGGAGCTGTTTTTT. It specifies CASSLPGLAGTGELFF.

V usage is TRBV5-1 and J usage is TRBJ2-3; 8 bases fit TRBD1. Germline CDR1 reads SGHRS; CDR2 reads YFSETQ. The V and J ends lost 3 bases and 2 bases, in that order; junction bases with no gene match: 11. The CDR3 is made up of 17 amino acids. The CDR3 is CASSWGRDRTYTDTQYF. For the CDR3, the DNA is TGCGCCAGCAGCTGGGGGCGGGACAGGACCTACACAGATACGCAGTATTTT.